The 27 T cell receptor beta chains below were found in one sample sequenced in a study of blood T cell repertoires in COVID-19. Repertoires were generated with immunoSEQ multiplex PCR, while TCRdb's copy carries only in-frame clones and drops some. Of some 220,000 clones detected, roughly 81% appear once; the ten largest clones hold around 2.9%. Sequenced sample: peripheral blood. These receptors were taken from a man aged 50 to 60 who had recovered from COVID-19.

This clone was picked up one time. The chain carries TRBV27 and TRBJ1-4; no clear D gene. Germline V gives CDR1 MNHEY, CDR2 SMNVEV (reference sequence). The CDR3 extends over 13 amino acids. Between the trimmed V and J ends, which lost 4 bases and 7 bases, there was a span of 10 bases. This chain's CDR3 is CASSSRTGEKLFF. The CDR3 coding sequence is TGTGCCAGCAGTTCCCGGACTGGTGAAAAACTGTTTTTT.

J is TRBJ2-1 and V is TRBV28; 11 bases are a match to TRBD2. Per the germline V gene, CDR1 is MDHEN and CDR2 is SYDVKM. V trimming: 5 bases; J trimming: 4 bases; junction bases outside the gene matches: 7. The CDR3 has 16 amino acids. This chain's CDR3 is CASSPTSSGRYNEQFF. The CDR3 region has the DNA TGTGCCAGCAGTCCAACCTCTAGCGGGAGGTACAATGAGCAGTTCTTC.

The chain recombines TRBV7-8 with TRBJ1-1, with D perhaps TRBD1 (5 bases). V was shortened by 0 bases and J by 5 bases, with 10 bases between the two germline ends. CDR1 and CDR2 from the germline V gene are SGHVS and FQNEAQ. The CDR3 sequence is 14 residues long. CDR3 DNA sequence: TGTGCCAGCAGCTTAGCCCTCCGGGGGACTGAAGCTTTCTTT. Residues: CASSLALRGTEAFF. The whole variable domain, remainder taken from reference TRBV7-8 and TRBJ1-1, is GAGVSQSPRYKVAKRGQDVALRCDPISGHVSLFWYQQALGQGPEFLTYFQNEAQLDKSGLPSDRFFAERPEGSVSTLKIQRTQQEDSAVYLCASSLALRGTEAFFGQGTRLTVV.

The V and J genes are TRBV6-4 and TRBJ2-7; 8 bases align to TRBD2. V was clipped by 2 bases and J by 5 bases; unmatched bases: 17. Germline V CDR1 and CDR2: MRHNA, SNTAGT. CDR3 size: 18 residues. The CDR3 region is CASSDPPLLAATDHEQYF. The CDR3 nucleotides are TGTGCCAGCAGTGACCCCCCCTTACTAGCGGCCACGGACCACGAGCAGTACTTC.

The CDR3 DNA is TGTGCCACCAGCAGGCCGACAGGGCGAACCGGGGAGCTGTTTTTT. Residues: CATSRPTGRTGELFF. V usage is TRBV15 and J usage is TRBJ2-2; TRBD1 aligns across 7 bases. Looked up from germline, CDR1 is LNHNV and CDR2 is YYDKDF (reference sequence). The length of the CDR3 is 15 residues. The V gene end was trimmed by 3 bases and the J gene end by 5 bases; junction bases not matched to a gene: 6.

CDR3 bases: TGTGCCAGCAGTTACCCGCCTAGCGGGAGGCCCAATGAGCAGTTCTTC. It codes for CASSYPPSGRPNEQFF. The V call is TRBV6-6, the J call TRBJ2-1; 11 bases fit TRBD2. J gave up 6 bases and V 2 bases, and 6 bases lay outside the gene matches. The CDR3 length is 16 residues. Germline CDR1 and CDR2: MNHNY and SVGAGI (reference sequence).

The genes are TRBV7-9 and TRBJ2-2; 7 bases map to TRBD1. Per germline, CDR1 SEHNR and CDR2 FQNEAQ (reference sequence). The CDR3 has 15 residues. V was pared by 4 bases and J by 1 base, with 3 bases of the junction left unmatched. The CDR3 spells CASSYRQGNTGELFF. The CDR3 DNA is TGTGCCAGCAGCTATCGACAGGGGAACACCGGGGAGCTGTTTTTT.

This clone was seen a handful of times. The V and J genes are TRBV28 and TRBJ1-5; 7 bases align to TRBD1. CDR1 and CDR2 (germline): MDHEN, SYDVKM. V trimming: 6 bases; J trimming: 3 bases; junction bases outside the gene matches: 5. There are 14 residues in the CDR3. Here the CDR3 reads CASSQGGNNQPQHF. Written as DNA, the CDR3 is TGTGCCAGCAGCCAGGGGGGAAACAATCAGCCCCAGCATTTT.

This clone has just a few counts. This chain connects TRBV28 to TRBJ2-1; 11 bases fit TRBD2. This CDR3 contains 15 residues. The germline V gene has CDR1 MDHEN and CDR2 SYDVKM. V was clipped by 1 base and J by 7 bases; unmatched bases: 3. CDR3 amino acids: CASSLFTSGSNEQFF. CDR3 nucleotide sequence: TGTGCCAGCAGTTTATTTACTAGCGGGAGTAATGAGCAGTTCTTC. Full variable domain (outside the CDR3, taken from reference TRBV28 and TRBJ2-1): DVKVTQSSRYLVKRTGEKVFLECVQDMDHENMFWYRQDPGLGLRLIYFSYDVKMKEKGDIPEGYSVSREKKERFSLILESASTNQTSMYLCASSLFTSGSNEQFFGPGTRLTVL.

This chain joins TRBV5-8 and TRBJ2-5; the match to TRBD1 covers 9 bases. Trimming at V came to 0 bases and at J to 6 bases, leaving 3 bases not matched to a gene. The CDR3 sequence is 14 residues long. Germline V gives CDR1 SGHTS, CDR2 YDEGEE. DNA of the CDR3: TGTGCCAGCAGCTTGGAGACAGGGGGGCAGACCCAGTACTTC. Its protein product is CASSLETGGQTQYF.

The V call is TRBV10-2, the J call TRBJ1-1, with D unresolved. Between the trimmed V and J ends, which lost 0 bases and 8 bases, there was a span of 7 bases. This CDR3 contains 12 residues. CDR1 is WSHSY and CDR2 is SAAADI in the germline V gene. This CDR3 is CASSESRGEAFF. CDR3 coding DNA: TGCGCCAGCAGTGAGTCGAGAGGGGAAGCTTTCTTT.

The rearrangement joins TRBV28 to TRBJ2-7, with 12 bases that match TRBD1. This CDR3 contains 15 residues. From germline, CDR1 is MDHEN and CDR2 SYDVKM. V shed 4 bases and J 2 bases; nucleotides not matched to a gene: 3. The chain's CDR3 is CASSSRDRGPYEQYF. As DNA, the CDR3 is TGTGCCAGCAGTTCGCGGGACAGGGGGCCCTACGAGCAGTACTTC.

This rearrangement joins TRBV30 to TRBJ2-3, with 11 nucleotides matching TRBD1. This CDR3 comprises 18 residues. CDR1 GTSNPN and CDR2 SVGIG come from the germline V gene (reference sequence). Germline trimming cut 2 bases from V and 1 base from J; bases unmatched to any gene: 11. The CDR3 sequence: CAWSRYGTGGQGTDTQYF. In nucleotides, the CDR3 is TGTGCCTGGAGTCGTTACGGGACAGGGGGGCAAGGCACAGATACGCAGTATTTT.

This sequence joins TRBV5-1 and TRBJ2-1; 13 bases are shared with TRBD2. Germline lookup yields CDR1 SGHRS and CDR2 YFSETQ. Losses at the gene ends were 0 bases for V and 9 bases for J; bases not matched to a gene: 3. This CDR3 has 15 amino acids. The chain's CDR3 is CASSLELAGGREQFF. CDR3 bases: TGCGCCAGCAGCTTGGAACTAGCGGGAGGGCGTGAGCAGTTCTTC.

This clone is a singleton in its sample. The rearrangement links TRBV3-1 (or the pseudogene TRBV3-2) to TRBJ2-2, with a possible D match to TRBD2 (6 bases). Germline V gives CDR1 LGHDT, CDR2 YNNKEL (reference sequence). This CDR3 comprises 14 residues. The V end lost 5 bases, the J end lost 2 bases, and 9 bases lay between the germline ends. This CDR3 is CASSWRANTGELFF. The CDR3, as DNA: TGTGCCAGCAGCTGGAGGGCTAACACCGGGGAGCTGTTTTTT.

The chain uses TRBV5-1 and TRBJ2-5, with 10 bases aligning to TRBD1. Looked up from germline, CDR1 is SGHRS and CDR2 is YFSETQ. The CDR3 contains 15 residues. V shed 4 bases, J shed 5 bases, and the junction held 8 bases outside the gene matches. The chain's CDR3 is CASSPGQGIWETQYF. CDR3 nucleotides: TGCGCCAGCAGCCCGGGACAGGGGATTTGGGAGACCCAGTACTTC.

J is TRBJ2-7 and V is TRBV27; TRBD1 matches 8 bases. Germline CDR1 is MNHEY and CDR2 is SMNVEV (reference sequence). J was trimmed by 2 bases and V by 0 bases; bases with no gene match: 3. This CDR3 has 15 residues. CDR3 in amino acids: CASSLSTGVTYEQYF. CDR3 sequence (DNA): TGTGCCAGCAGTTTATCGACAGGGGTGACCTACGAGCAGTACTTC.

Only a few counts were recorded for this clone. CDR3 residues: CASSLFGQGPYEQYF. The CDR3 DNA reads TGTGCCAGCAGTTTATTCGGACAGGGACCCTACGAGCAGTACTTC. This sequence joins TRBV27 and TRBJ2-7; 8 bases match TRBD1. Germline CDR1 MNHEY, CDR2 SMNVEV (reference sequence). After removal of 1 base from V and 2 bases from J, the junction contained 4 bases not matched to a gene. The CDR3 has 15 residues.

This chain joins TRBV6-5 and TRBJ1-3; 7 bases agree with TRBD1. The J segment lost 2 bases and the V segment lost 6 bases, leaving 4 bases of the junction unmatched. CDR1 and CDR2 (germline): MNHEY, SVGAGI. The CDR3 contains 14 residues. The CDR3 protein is CASSPGGTGNTIYF. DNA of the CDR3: TGTGCCAGCAGCCCAGGGGGGACTGGAAACACCATATATTTT.

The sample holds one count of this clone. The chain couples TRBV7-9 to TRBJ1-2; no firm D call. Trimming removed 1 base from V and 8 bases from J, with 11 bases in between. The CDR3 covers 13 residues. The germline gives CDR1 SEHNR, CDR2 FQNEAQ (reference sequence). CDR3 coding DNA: TGTGCCAGCAGCTTAGTCGCCGAGGGAGGCTACACCTTC. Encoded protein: CASSLVAEGGYTF.

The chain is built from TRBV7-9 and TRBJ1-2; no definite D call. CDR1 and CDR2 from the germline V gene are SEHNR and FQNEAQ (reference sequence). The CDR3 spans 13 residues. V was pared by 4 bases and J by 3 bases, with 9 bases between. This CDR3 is CASSSNNDYGYTF. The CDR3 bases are TGTGCCAGCAGCTCGAACAACGACTATGGCTACACCTTC.

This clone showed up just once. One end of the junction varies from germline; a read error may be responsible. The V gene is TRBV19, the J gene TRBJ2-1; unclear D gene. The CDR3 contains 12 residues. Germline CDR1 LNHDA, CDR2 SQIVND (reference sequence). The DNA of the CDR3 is TGTGCCAGTAGTACCAGGAACAATGATCAGTTCTTC. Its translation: CASSTRNNDQFF.

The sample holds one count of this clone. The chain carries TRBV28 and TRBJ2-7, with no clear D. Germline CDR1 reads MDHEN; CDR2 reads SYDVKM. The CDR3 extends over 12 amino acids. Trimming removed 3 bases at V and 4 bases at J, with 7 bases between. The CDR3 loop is CASSFLIYEQYF. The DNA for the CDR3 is TGTGCCAGCAGTTTCCTTATTTACGAGCAGTACTTC.

In nucleotides, the CDR3 is TGTGCCAGCAGTTTATTCGGGGGTCCCCGGGGCACTGAAGCTTTCTTT. Residues: CASSLFGGPRGTEAFF. The chain has TRBV28 and TRBJ1-1; D is perhaps TRBD1 (5 bases). The germline V and J ends were trimmed by 1 base and 4 bases, with 16 bases remaining between them. Germline V gene sequence: CDR1 MDHEN, CDR2 SYDVKM. CDR3 length: 16 amino acids.

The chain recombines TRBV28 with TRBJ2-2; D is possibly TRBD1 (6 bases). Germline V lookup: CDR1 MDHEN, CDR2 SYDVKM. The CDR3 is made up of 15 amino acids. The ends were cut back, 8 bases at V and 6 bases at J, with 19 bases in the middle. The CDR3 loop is CASHVGAGDAGELFF. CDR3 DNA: TGTGCCAGCCATGTCGGGGCAGGGGACGCCGGGGAGCTGTTTTTT.

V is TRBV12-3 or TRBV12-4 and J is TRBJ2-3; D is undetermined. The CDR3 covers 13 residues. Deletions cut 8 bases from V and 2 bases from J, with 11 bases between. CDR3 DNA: TGTGCCAGCGGAAAAAGACACACAGATACGCAGTATTTT. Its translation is CASGKRHTDTQYF.

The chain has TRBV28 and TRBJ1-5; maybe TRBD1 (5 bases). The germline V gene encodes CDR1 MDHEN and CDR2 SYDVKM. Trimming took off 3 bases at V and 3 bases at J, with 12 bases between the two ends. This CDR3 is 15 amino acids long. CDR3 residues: CASSLEGKANQPQHF. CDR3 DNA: TGTGCCAGCAGTTTGGAGGGGAAGGCCAATCAGCCCCAGCATTTT.